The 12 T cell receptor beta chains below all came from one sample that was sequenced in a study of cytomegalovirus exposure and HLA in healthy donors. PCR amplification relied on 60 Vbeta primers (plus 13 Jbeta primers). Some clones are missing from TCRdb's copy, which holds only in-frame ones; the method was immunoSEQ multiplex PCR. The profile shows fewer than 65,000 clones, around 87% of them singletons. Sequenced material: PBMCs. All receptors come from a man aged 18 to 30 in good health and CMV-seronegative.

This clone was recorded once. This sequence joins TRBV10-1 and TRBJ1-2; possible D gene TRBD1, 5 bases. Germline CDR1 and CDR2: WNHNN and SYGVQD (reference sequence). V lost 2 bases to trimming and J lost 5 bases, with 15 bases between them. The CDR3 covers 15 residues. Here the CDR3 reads CASSENDQGSYGYTF. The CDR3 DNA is TGCGCCAGCAGTGAGAACGACCAGGGATCTTATGGCTACACCTTC.

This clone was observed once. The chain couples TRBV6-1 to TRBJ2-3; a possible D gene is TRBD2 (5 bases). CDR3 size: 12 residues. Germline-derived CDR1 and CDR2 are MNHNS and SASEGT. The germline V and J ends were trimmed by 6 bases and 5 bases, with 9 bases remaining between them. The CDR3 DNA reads TGTGCCAGCAGCGAGGGTGTAGATACGCAGTATTTT. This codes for CASSEGVDTQYF.

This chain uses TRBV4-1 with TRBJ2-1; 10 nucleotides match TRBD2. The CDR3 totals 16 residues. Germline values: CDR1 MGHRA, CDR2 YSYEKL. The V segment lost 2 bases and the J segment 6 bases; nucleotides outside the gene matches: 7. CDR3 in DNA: TGCGCCAGCAGCCAACCTAGCGGGGGCGCCGGCAATGAGCAGTTCTTC. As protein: CASSQPSGGAGNEQFF.

The chain's CDR3 is CASTGGGPQETQYF. CDR3 bases: TGTGCCAGCACTGGGGGGGGGCCCCAAGAGACCCAGTACTTC. This chain links TRBV27 with TRBJ2-5; weak D call: TRBD2 (7 bases). The CDR3 extends over 14 amino acids. V was shortened by 7 bases and J by 1 base, with 13 bases between the two germline ends. Germline lookup yields CDR1 MNHEY and CDR2 SMNVEV (reference sequence).

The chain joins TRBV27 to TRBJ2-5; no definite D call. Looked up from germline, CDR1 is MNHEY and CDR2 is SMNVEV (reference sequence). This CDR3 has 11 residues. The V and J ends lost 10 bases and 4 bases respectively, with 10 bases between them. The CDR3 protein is CATKRGETQYF. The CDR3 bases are TGTGCCACCAAAAGAGGAGAGACCCAGTACTTC.

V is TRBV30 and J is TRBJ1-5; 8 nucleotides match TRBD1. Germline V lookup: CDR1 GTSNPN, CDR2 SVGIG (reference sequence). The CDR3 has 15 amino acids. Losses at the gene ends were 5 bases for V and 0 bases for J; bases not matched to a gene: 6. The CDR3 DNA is TGTGCCTGGTCCGGACAGGGAGGTAGCAATCAGCCCCAGCATTTT. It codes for CAWSGQGGSNQPQHF. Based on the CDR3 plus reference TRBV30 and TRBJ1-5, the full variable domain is SQTIHQWPATLVQPVGSPLSLECTVEGTSNPNLYWYRQAAGRGLQLLFYSVGIGQISSEVPQNLSASRPQDRQFILSSKKLLLSDSGFYLCAWSGQGGSNQPQHFGDGTRLSIL.

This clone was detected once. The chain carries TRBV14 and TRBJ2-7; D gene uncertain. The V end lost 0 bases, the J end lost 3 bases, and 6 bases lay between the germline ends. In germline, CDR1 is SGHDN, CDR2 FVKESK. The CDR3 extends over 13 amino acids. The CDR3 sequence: CASSQDLYYEQYF. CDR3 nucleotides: TGTGCCAGCAGCCAAGATCTGTACTACGAGCAGTACTTC.

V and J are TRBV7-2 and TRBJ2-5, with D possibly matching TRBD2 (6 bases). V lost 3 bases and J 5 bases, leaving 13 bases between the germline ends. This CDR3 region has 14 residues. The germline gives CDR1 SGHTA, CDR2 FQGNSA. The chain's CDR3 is CASSLQRARETQYF. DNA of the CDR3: TGTGCCAGCAGCTTGCAGCGGGCGCGGGAGACCCAGTACTTC.

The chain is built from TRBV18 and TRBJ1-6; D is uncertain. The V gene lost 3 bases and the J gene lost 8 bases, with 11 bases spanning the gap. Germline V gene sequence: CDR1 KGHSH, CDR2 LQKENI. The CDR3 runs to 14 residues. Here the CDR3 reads CASSPSGKDSPLHF. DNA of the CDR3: TGTGCCAGCTCACCGTCAGGAAAGGATTCACCCCTCCACTTT.

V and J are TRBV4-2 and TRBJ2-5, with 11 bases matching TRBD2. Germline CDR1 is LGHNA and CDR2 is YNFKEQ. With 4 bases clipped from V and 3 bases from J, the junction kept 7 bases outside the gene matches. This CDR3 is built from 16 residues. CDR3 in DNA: TGTGCCAGCAGCCCTTATCCGACTAGCGGGGAAGAGACCCAGTACTTC. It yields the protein CASSPYPTSGEETQYF.

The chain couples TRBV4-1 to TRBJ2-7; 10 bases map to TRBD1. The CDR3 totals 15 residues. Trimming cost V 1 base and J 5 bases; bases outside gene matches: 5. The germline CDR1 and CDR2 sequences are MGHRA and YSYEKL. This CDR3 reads CASSQVGDRGDEQYF. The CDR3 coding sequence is TGCGCCAGCAGCCAAGTAGGGGACAGGGGCGACGAGCAGTACTTC.

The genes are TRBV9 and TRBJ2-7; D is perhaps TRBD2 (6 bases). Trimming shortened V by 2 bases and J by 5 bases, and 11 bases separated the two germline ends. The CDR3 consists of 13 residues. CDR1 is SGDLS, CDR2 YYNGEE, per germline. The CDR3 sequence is CASSVAGRNEQYF. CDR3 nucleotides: TGTGCCAGCAGCGTGGCAGGGAGGAACGAGCAGTACTTC.